This T cell receptor (beta chain) was sequenced in a study of control samples from healthy donors and cancer patients. Trimming stripped 5 bases from V and 4 bases from J, with 11 bases between. The germline CDR1 and CDR2 sequences are MNHNY and SVGAGI (reference sequence). There are 14 residues in the CDR3. Sequenced by immunoSEQ multiplex PCR; TCRdb stores in-frame clones only, minus some. Of about 130,000 clones in the sample, roughly 91% were seen once. The rearrangement uses TRBV6-6 and TRBJ2-2, with unresolved D. This TCR derives from a man aged 50 to 59 with head and neck cancer. Sequencing used PBMCs. CDR3 loop: CASSIYSGTGELFF. DNA for the CDR3: TGTGCCAGCAGTATCTACAGTGGCACCGGGGAGCTGTTTTTT.